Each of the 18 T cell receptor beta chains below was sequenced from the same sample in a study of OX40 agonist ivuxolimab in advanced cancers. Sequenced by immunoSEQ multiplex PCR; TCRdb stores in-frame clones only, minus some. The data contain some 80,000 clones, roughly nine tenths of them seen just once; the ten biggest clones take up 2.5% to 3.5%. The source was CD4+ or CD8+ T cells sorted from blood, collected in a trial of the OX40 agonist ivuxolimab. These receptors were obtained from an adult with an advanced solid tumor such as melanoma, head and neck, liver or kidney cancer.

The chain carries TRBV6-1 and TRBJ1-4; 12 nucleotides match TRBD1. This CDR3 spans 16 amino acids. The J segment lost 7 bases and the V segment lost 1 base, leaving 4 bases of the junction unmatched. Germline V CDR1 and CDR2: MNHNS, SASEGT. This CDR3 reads CASSEGGTGGGEKLFF. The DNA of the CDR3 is TGTGCCAGCAGTGAAGGGGGGACAGGGGGCGGTGAAAAACTGTTTTTT.

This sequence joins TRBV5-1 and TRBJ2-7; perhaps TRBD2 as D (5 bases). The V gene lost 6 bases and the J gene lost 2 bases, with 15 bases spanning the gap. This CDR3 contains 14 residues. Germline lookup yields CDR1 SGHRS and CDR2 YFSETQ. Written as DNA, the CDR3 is TGCGCCAGCAACCTCGTAAGCGGCGCCTACGAGCAGTACTTC. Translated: CASNLVSGAYEQYF.

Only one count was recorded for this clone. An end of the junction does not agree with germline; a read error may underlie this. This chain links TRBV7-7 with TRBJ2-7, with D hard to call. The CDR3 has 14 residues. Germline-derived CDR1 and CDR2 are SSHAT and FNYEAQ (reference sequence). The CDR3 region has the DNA TGTGCTAGCAGCTTAGTCAGGACCATGGGCGAGCAGTACTTC. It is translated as CASSLVRTMGEQYF.

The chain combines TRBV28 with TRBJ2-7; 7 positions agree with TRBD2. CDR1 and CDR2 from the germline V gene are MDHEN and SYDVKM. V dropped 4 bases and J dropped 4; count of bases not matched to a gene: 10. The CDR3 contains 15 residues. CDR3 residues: CASSSSSGNRYEQYF. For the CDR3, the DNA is TGTGCCAGCAGTTCATCCAGCGGGAACAGGTACGAGCAGTACTTC.

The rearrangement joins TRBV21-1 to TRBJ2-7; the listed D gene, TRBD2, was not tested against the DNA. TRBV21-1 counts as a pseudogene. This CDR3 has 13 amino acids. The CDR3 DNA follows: TGTGCCAGCAGCAAAAAGGTTGTCGGGGAGCAGTACTTC. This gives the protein CASSKKVVGEQYF.

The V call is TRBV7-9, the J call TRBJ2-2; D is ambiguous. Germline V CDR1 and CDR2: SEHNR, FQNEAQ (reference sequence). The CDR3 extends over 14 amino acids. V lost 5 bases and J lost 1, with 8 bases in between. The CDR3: CASSPRLNTGELFF. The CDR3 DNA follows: TGTGCCAGCAGCCCCCGTCTGAACACCGGGGAGCTGTTTTTT. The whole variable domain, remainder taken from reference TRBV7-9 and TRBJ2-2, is DTGVSQNPRHKITKRGQNVTFRCDPISEHNRLYWYRQTLGQGPEFLTYFQNEAQLEKSRLLSDRFSAERPKGSFSTLEIQRTEQGDSAMYLCASSPRLNTGELFFGEGSRLTVL.

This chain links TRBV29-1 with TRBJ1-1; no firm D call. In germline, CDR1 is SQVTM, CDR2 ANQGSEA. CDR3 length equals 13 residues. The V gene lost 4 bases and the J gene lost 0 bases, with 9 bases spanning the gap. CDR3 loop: CSVGPGLNTEAFF. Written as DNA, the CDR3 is TGCAGCGTTGGGCCGGGTTTGAACACTGAAGCTTTCTTT.

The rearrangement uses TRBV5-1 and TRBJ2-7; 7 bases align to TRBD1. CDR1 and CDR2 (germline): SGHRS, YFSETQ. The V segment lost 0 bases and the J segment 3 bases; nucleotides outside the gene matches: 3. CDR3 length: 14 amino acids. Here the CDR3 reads CASSLGQGLYEQYF. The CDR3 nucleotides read TGCGCCAGCAGCTTGGGACAGGGCCTCTACGAGCAGTACTTC. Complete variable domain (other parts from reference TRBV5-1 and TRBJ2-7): KAGVTQTPRYLIKTRGQQVTLSCSPISGHRSVSWYQQTPGQGLQFLFEYFSETQRNKGNFPGRFSGRQFSNSRSEMNVSTLELGDSALYLCASSLGQGLYEQYFGPGTRLTVT.

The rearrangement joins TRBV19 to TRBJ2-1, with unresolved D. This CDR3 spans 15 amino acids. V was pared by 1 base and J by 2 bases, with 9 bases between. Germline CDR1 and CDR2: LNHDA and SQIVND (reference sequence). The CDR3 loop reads CASSIVVGTYNEQFF. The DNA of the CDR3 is TGTGCCAGTAGTATAGTAGTGGGGACCTACAATGAGCAGTTCTTC.

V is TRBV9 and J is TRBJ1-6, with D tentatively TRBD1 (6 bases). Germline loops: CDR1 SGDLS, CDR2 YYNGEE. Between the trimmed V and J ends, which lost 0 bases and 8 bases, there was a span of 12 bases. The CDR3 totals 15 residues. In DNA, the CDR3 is TGTGCCAGCAGCGTAGCTTCCAGGGGCGATTCACCCCTCCACTTT. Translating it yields CASSVASRGDSPLHF.

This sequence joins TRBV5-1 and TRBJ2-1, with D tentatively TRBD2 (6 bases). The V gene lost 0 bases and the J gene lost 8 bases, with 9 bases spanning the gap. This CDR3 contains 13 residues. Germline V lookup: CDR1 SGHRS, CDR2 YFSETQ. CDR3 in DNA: TGCGCCAGCAGCTTGGCGGGGGTCTATGAGCAGTTCTTC. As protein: CASSLAGVYEQFF.

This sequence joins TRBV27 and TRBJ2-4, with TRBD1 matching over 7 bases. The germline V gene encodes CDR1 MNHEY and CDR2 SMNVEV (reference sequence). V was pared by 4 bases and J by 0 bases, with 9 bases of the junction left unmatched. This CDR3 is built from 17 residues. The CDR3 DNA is TGTGCCAGCAGTTCGACTTTCAGGGGGAAAGCCAAAAACATTCAGTACTTC. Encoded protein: CASSSTFRGKAKNIQYF.

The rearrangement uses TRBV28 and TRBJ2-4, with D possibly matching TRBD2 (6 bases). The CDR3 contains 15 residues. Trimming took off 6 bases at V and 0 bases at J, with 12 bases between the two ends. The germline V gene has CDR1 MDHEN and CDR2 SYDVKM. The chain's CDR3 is CASSSSALAKNIQYF. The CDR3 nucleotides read TGTGCCAGCAGCTCTAGCGCTCTAGCCAAAAACATTCAGTACTTC.

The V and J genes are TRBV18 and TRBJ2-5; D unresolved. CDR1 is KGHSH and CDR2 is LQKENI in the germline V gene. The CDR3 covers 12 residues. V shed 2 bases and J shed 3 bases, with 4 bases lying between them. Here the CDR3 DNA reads TGTGCCAGCTCACCAGTAGAAGAGACCCAGTACTTC. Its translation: CASSPVEETQYF.

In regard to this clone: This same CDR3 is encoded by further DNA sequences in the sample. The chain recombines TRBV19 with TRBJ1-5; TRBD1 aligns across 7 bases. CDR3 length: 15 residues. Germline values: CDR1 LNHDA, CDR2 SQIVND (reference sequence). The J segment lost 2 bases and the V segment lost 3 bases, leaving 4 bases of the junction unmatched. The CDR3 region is CASSILGQGNQPQHF. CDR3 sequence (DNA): TGTGCCAGTAGTATCTTAGGACAGGGCAATCAGCCCCAGCATTTT.

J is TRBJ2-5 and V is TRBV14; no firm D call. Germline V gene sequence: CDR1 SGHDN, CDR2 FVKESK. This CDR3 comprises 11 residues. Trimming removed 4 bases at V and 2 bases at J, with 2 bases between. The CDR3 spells CASSPQETQYF. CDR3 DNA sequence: TGTGCCAGCAGCCCTCAAGAGACCCAGTACTTC.

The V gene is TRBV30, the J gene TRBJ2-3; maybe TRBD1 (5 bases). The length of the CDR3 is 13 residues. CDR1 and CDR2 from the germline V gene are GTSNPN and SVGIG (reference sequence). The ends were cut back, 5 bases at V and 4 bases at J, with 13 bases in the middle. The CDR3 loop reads CAWGANPADTQYF. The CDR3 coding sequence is TGTGCCTGGGGGGCTAACCCCGCAGATACGCAGTATTTT.

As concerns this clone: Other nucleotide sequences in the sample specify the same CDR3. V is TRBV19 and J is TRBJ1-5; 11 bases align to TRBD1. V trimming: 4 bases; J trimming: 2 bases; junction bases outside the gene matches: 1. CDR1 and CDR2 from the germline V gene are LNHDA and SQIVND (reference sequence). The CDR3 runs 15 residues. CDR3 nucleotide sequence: TGTGCCAGTAGTAAGGGACAGGGGGGCAATCAGCCCCAGCATTTT. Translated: CASSKGQGGNQPQHF. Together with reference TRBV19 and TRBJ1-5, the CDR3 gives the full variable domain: DGGITQSPKYLFRKEGQNVTLSCEQNLNHDAMYWYRQDPGQGLRLIYYSQIVNDFQKGDIAEGYSVSREKKESFPLTVTSAQKNPTAFYLCASSKGQGGNQPQHFGDGTRLSIL.